This TCR beta chain was documented in a study of blood T cell repertoires in COVID-19. Study as a whole: COVID-19 samples collected from the United States, Italy and Spain covered acute and convalescent phases. From T cells, B-cell-depleted T cells, or PBMCs came the material, which was cDNA or gDNA.

As processed by the authors: Nucleated cell number was recorded as an estimate derived from reference gene primer amplification. Sequenced by immunoSEQ multiplex PCR; TCRdb stores in-frame clones only, minus some. V and J calls plus clone size are reproduced from that table; the DNA served to infer D and trimming. Among 80,000 or so clones listed, 75% to 90% were seen once. Specimen: peripheral blood. This clonotype was obtained from a woman aged 70-85 years with acute or convalescent COVID-19.

CDR3: CASRQGAEQPQHF. The CDR3 DNA follows: TGTGCCAGCAGACAGGGGGCAGAACAGCCCCAGCATTTT. V and J are TRBV6-5 and TRBJ1-5; 9 nucleotides align to TRBD1. This CDR3 contains 13 residues. The junction had 4 bases not matched to a gene; V was cut back by 6 bases and J by 7 bases. Germline V gene lookup returns CDR1 MNHEY and CDR2 SVGAGI.